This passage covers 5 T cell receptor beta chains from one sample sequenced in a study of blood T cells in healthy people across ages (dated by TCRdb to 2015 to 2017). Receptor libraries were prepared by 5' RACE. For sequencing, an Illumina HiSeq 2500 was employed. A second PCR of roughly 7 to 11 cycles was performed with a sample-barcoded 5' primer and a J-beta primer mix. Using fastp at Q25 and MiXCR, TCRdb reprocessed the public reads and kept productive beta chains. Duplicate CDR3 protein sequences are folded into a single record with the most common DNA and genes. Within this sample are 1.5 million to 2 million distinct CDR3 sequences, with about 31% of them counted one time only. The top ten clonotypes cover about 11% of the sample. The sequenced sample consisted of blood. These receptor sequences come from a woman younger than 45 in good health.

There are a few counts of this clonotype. The chain's CDR3 is CAGGQGASGYTF. CDR3 nucleotide sequence: TGTGCCGGCGGACAGGGGGCAAGTGGCTACACCTTC. V is TRBV11-2 and J is TRBJ1-2; 11 bases match TRBD1. Per the germline V gene, CDR1 is SGHAT and CDR2 is FQNNGV. The CDR3 is 12 residues long. Unmatched junction bases numbered 6, after V lost 11 bases and J lost 7 bases.

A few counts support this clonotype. The CDR3 protein is CASSLGTTLSYEQYF. In DNA form, the CDR3 reads TGCGCCAGCAGCCTAGGAACAACACTCTCCTACGAGCAGTACTTC. The genes are TRBV5-1 and TRBJ2-7; D not certain. V gave up 4 bases and J gave up 0 bases, with 14 bases separating them. CDR3 length equals 15 residues. Germline V CDR1 and CDR2: SGHRS, YFSETQ. Full variable domain (rest looked up from reference TRBV5-1 and TRBJ2-7): KAGVTQTPRYLIKTRGQQVTLSCSPISGHRSVSWYQQTPGQGLQFLFEYFSETQRNKGNFPGRFSGRQFSNSRSEMNVSTLELGDSALYLCASSLGTTLSYEQYFGPGTRLTVT.

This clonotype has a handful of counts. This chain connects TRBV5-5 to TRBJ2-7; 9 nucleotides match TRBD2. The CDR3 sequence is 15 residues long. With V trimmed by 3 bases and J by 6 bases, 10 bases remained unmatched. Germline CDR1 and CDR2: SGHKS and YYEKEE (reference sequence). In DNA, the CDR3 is TGTGCCAGCAGCTGGACCTTAGCGGGAGCGGCCGAGCAGTACTTC. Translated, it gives CASSWTLAGAAEQYF.

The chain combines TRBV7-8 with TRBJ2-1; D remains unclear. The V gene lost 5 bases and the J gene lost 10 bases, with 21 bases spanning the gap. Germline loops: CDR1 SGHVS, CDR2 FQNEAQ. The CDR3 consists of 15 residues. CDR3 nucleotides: TGTGCCAGCAGCAGGCCCTCCGAACCTCGTGAGGAGCAGTTCTTC. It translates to CASSRPSEPREEQFF.

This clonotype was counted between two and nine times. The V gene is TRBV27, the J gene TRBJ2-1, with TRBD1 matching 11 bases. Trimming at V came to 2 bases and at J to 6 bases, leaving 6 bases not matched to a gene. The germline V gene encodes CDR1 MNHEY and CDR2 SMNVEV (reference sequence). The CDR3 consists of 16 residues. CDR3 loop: CASSLRPGTGGNEQFF. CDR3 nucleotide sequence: TGTGCCAGCAGTTTAAGGCCCGGGACAGGGGGCAATGAGCAGTTCTTC.